This TCR beta chain was recovered during a study of blood T cells in healthy people across ages (dated by TCRdb to the mid-2010s). Broadly, across the study: In model experiments, template switching captured about one uniquely barcoded TCR beta cDNA molecule for every two T cells. Using deep sequencing normalized with unique cDNA molecular identifiers, the study measured how TCR beta repertoire diversity changes with age. The donors were split into four age groups: young (average around 15 years), middle-aged (more than 35), aged (roughly 68) and long-lived (roughly 88). To avoid experimental bias, donors of different ages were randomly spread across the sequencing lanes. Using the same blood draw, the study looked at two additional independent replicas of 1 million unique cDNA reads for two donors, one aged 18 to 30 and the other aged 80 or older. Paper-wide results and their limitations: Donor CMV infection status was unknown, potentially confounding age-related changes in expanded clonotypes. The long-lived group showed more naive CD4+ T cells, fewer expanded clones and increased TCR diversity than the aged group, suggesting age selection. Observed TCR beta diversity per million T cells fell roughly linearly with age, and a significant reduction was already apparent by age roughly 41. Total diversity estimates from one million sequenced T cells were considered lower bounds and underestimates. A strong correlation was found between observed TCR beta diversity and the percentage of naive T cells measured by flow cytometry. Because profiling used bulk unsorted PBMCs, naive and antigen-experienced compartments could not be compared conclusively.

This clonotype was counted at least ten times. The antigen it recognizes is unknown. Qualities for individual bases were not recorded, and no much larger clone is one base off. Library prep was done by 5' RACE. The sequencer was an Illumina HiSeq 2500. A second 7 to 11 cycle PCR used a sample-barcoded 5' primer and a J-beta primer mix. A template-switch 5' adaptor carrying 12 random nucleotides introduced a unique molecular identifier onto each TCR beta cDNA molecule. Each sample yielded at least 3 million CDR3-containing paired-end reads. First-strand cDNA synthesis was performed from all RNA using the Mint cDNA synthesis kit, with priming by a TRBC-specific oligonucleotide. After uracil-DNA glycosylase treatment, a first 18-cycle PCR used universal primers M1SS and BC2_uni_R on all cDNA. The source study handled its data this way. Normalization of each sample was performed by random selection of 1 million high-quality reads, each carrying a distinct molecular identifier. Reads with shared molecular identifiers were discarded instead of being binned into consensus sequences. MiTCR, with a Q25 quality threshold and the strictest error-elimination algorithm, was used for CDR3 identification, clonotype clustering and error correction. A nonparametric unseen species model with Euler transformation was used to estimate lower-bound total TCR beta diversity. The raw public data were reprocessed by TCRdb itself: fastp quality trimming at Q25, MiXCR clonotype calling, in-frame beta chains only. Rows are unified per CDR3 protein, each entry keeping the most common DNA and genes. The V and J calls reflect TCRdb's pipeline rather than the authors' work. The sample includes hundreds of thousands of distinct CDR3 sequences, with 25% to 35% observed a single time. The top ten clones comprise approximately 14% of the sample.

The 40 or so donors, aged about 6 to 100 years, were systemically healthy Caucasian individuals from Russia. Each donor gave 9 to 10 milliliters of peripheral blood, collected into EDTA-treated Vacutainer tubes. Ficoll-Paque density-gradient centrifugation was used to isolate PBMCs, with at least 6.5 million obtained per sample. Total RNA, at least 6 micrograms per sample, was extracted from PBMCs with Trizol reagent. The percentages of naive CD45RAhigh/CD27high T cells were determined by flow cytometry on a PBMC aliquot from every donor. The sequenced sample was blood. This sequence was found in a woman aged 80 or older in good health.

The CDR3 region has the sequence CASSFQRGTNTGELFF. In nucleotide form, the sequence is TGTGCCAGCAGCTTCCAGCGGGGAACGAACACCGGGGAGCTGTTTTTT. This sequence uses TRBV7-2 and TRBJ2-2; 7 bases in the junction line up with TRBD2. V lost 3 bases and J lost 0 bases, and the count of bases not matched to a germline gene is 4. As encoded in the germline V gene, CDR1 is SGHTA while CDR2 is FQGNSA. The CDR3 numbers 16 residues from cysteine through phenylalanine. Kept here is only the CDR3 DNA, which spans 48 bases and is read in frame from base 1. Joined to the reference TRBV7-2 and TRBJ2-2 proteins, this CDR3 gives the full variable domain: GAGVSQSPSNKVTEKGKDVELRCDPISGHTALYWYRQSLGQGLEFLIYFQGNSAPDKSGLPSDRFSAERTGGSVSTLTIQRTQQEDSAVYLCASSFQRGTNTGELFFGEGSRLTVL.